A selection of T cell receptor beta chains follows, all from one sample in a study of OX40 agonist ivuxolimab in advanced cancers. This table comes from immunoSEQ multiplex PCR, and its TCRdb copy is limited to in-frame clones, with some not included. The repertoire consists of tens of thousands of clones, with around 90% occurring once and the leading ten covering over 9.5%. Sample: CD4+ or CD8+ T cells sorted from blood, taken in a trial of the OX40 agonist ivuxolimab. The receptors come from an adult with an advanced solid tumor such as melanoma, head and neck, liver or kidney cancer. CDR3s include the opening cysteine and the closing phenylalanine or tryptophan. D genes are given only for firm matches. For some rows the clone size is stated as once, few or many, or as a class when expanded; others skip it.

-	-	TRBJ1-6	TRBV27	CASSLSKGTYNSPLHF	TGTGCCAGCAGTTTATCAAAAGGAACCTATAATTCACCCCTCCACTTT
-	-	TRBJ1-2	TRBV6-5	CASRDQGLFGYTF	TGTGCCAGCAGAGACCAGGGTCTTTTTGGCTACACCTTC
-	once	TRBJ2-6	TRBV7-2	CASSLLGSGANVLTF	TGTGCCAGCAGCTTACTGGGCTCCGGGGCCAACGTCCTGACTTTC
TRBD1	-	TRBJ1-5	TRBV19	CASSGYDRGNQPQHF	TGTGCCAGTAGTGGGTATGACAGGGGCAATCAGCCCCAGCATTTT
-	-	TRBJ2-3	TRBV19	CASSRTVASTDTQYF	TGTGCCAGTAGTAGGACAGTTGCTAGCACAGATACGCAGTATTTT
TRBD2	-	TRBJ2-1	TRBV29-1	CSVKGLANEQFF	TGCAGCGTCAAGGGACTAGCCAATGAGCAGTTCTTC
-	-	TRBJ2-7	TRBV5-4	CASSLASNYEQYF	TGTGCCAGCAGCTTGGCGTCTAACTACGAGCAGTACTTC
-	-	TRBJ2-7	TRBV2	CASGSEQYF	TGTGCCAGCGGTTCGGAGCAGTACTTC
TRBD1	-	TRBJ1-5	TRBV7-8	CASSFGSGTGAQPQHF	TGTGCCAGCAGCTTTGGGTCTGGGACAGGGGCCCAGCCCCAGCATTTT
-	-	TRBJ2-1	TRBV7-8	CASSFPVGGEDPYNEQFF	TGTGCCAGCAGCTTCCCCGTCGGAGGTGAGGACCCCTACAATGAGCAGTTCTTC
-	-	TRBJ1-1	TRBV7-9	CASSFGNPEAFF	TGTGCCAGCAGCTTTGGAAATCCTGAAGCTTTCTTT
-	-	TRBJ2-1	TRBV9	CASSPQGGTNEQFF	TGTGCCAGCAGCCCTCAGGGGGGGACTAATGAGCAGTTCTTC
-	few	TRBJ2-7	TRBV6-1	CASSDGLYEQYF	TGTGCCAGCAGTGATGGGCTCTACGAGCAGTACTTC
TRBD1	-	TRBJ2-5	TRBV9	CASNPGQGALETQYF	TGTGCCAGCAACCCCGGGCAGGGGGCATTAGAGACCCAGTACTTC
-	-	TRBJ2-3	TRBV7-2	CASSFTGSSTDTQYF	TGTGCCAGCAGCTTCACGGGGTCTAGCACAGATACGCAGTATTTT
-	-	TRBJ1-2	TRBV6-1	CASSEWADSNYGYTF	TGTGCCAGCAGTGAATGGGCGGACTCTAACTATGGCTACACCTTC
TRBD1	-	TRBJ2-3	TRBV19	CASSIGTGADTQYF	TGTGCCAGTAGTATAGGGACAGGGGCCGATACGCAGTATTTT